This TCR beta chain was found in a study of shared clonotypes between healthy human individuals. Profiled with immunoSEQ multiplex PCR; TCRdb holds only in-frame clones, not every one. The repertoire holds 1.4 million to 1.5 million clones, with roughly 96% as singletons. The germline V gene encodes CDR1 SSHAT and CDR2 FNYEAQ (reference sequence). CDR3 length: 18 residues. J lost 1 base, V lost 5 bases, and 7 bases had no gene match. This rearrangement joins TRBV7-7 to TRBJ2-3, with TRBD2 matching over 15 bases. The sample consisted of naive CD4+ T cells sorted from blood. Documented subset: CD45RA+ positively selected. This TCR derives from a man aged 30 to 45 in good health. The CDR3 sequence: CASSKGTSGRWGTDTQYF. As DNA, the CDR3 is TGTGCCAGCAGCAAAGGGACTAGCGGGAGGTGGGGCACAGATACGCAGTATTTT. Looking up the rest from reference TRBV7-7 and TRBJ2-3 gives the full variable domain: GAGVSQSPRYKVTKRGQDVTLRCDPISSHATLYWYQQALGQGPEFLTYFNYEAQPDKSGLPSDRFSAERPEGSISTLTIQRTEQRDSAMYRCASSKGTSGRWGTDTQYFGPGTRLTVL.